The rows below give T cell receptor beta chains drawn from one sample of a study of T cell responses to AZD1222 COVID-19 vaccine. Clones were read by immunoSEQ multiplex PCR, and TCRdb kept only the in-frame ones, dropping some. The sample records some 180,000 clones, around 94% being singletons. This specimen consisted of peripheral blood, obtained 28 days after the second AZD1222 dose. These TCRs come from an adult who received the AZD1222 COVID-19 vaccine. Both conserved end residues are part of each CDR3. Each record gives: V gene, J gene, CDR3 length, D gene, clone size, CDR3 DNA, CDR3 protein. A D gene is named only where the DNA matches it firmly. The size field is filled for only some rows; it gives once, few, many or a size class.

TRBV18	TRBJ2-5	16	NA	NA	TGTGCCAGCTCACCGCGGATCGCAATTCAGACGGAGACCCAGTACTTC	CASSPRIAIQTETQYF
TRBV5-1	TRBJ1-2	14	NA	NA	TGCGCCAGCAGCCAACAGAGGACGGGGGAAGGCTACACCTTC	CASSQQRTGEGYTF
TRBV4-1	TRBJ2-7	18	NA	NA	TGCGCCAGCAGCCAAGATTGGTGGGTCTACATCAGAGCACCCGAGCAGTACTTC	CASSQDWWVYIRAPEQYF
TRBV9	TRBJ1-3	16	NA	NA	TGTGCCAGCAGCGCACCCGGGGGGTACCCTGGAAACACCATATATTTT	CASSAPGGYPGNTIYF
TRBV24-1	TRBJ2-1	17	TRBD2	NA	TGTGCCACCAGTGACCCGGTAGCGGGAGGGCCTATCGGTGAGCAGTTCTTC	CATSDPVAGGPIGEQFF
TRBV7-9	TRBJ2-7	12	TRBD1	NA	TGTGCCAGCAGCGCAGGGGGCTACGAGCAGTACTTC	CASSAGGYEQYF
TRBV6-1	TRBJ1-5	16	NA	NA	TGTGCCAGCAGTGTAATCGTTGGTCAGCACAATCAGCCCCAGCATTTT	CASSVIVGQHNQPQHF
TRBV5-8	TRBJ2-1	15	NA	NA	TGTGCCAGCAGCTCACAGGGTTCCTCCTACAATGAGCAGTTCTTC	CASSSQGSSYNEQFF
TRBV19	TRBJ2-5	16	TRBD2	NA	TGTGCCAGTAGTAGGGGACTAGCGGGAGACCAAGAGACCCAGTACTTC	CASSRGLAGDQETQYF
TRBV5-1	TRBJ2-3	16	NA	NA	TGCGCCAGCAGCTCGTGGGGTGGTGGGGGCACAGATACGCAGTATTTT	CASSSWGGGGTDTQYF
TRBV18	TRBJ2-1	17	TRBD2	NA	TGTGCCAGCTCACCACCCTTGGGACTAGCGGCCTTGAATGAGCAGTTCTTC	CASSPPLGLAALNEQFF
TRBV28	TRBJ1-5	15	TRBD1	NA	TGTGCCAGCAGAGATGGGACAGCGATCAATCAGCCCCAGCATTTT	CASRDGTAINQPQHF
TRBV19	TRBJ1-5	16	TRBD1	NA	TGTGCCAGTAGTATAGGGACAGGAGGGGGCCAGCAGCCCCAGCATTTT	CASSIGTGGGQQPQHF
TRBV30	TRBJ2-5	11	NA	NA	TGTGCCTGGAGTCGGGGAGAGACCCAGTACTTC	CAWSRGETQYF
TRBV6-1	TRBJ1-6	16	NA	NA	TGTGCCAGCAGTGAAGTGCAGCCAACCTATAATTCACCCCTCCACTTT	CASSEVQPTYNSPLHF
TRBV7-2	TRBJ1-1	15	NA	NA	TGTGCCAGCAGCTTAGCAGGGGCTGAGAACACTGAAGCTTTCTTT	CASSLAGAENTEAFF
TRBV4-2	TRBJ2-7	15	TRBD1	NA	TGTGCCAGCAGCCAGCCGGGACAGGGGGCGCAGGAGCAGTACTTC	CASSQPGQGAQEQYF
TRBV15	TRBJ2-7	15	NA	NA	TGTGCCACCAGCTGGGGGGGCGGAGGATCCTACGAGCAGTACTTC	CATSWGGGGSYEQYF
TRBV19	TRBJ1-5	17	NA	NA	TGTGCCAGTAGTTCCCCTCGAGCACAGTATAGCAATCAGCCCCAGCATTTT	CASSSPRAQYSNQPQHF
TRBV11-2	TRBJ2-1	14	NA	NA	TGTGCCATCACAGAAGCCCCCGCACACAATGAGCAGTTCTTC	CAITEAPAHNEQFF
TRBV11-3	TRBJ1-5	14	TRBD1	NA	TGTGCCAGCAGCCCAGGGGGTAGCAATCAGCCCCAGCATTTT	CASSPGGSNQPQHF
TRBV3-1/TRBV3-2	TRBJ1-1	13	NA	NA	TGTGCCAGCAGCCTCGGGGGTAGACTTGAAGCTTTCTTT	CASSLGGRLEAFF
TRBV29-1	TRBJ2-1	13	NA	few	TGCAGCGTTGATTCGACTAGAGGACAACGGCAGTTCTTC	CSVDSTRGQRQFF
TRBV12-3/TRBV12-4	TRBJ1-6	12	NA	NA	TGTGCCAGCAGTAACAATAATTCACCCCTCCACTTT	CASSNNNSPLHF
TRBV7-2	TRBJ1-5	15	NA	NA	TGTGCCAGCAGCTGGTCGGGGGTGAATAATCAGCCCCAGCATTTT	CASSWSGVNNQPQHF
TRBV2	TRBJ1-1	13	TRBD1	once	TGTGCCAGCAGGAGGGACAGGGGAACTGAAGCTTTCTTT	CASRRDRGTEAFF
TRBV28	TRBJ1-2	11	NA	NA	TGTGCCAGCCGAGCTAACTATGGCTACACCTTC	CASRANYGYTF
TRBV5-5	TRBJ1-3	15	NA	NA	TGTGCCAGCAGGCCGGGCAGGGGAGTCTGGGACACCATATATTTT	CASRPGRGVWDTIYF
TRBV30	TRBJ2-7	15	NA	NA	TGTGCCTGGAGTGTATCGGGAGCGTCCTCCTACGAGCAGTACTTC	CAWSVSGASSYEQYF
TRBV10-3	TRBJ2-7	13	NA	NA	TGTGCCATCAGTGTGGAGGGGGCCTACGAGCAGTACTTC	CAISVEGAYEQYF
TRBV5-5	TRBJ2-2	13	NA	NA	TGTGCCAGCAGTCCAGGGCCCGACGGGGAGCTGTTTTTT	CASSPGPDGELFF
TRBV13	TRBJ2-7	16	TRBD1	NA	TGTGCCAGCAGTCTCACGCTCGGGACAGTAGGTTTCGAGCAGTACTTC	CASSLTLGTVGFEQYF
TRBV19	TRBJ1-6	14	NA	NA	TGTGCCAGTAGCCCGAAGACCCTTAATTCACCCCTCCACTTT	CASSPKTLNSPLHF
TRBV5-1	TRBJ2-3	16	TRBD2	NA	TGCGCCAGCAGCCGGACTAGCGGGGGCGCCGCAGATACGCAGTATTTT	CASSRTSGGAADTQYF
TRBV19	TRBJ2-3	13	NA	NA	TGTGCCAGTAGTATACTTGTTACAGATACGCAGTATTTT	CASSILVTDTQYF
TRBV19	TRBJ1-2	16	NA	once	TGTGCCAGTAGTCCCTCCGCGGACAGCGGGTGGTATGGCTACACCTTC	CASSPSADSGWYGYTF
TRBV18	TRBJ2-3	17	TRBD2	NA	TGTGCCAGCTCACCGGAGGCTAGCGGGACTGGTAGAGATACGCAGTATTTT	CASSPEASGTGRDTQYF
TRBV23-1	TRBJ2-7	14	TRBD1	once	TGCGCCAGCAGTCCGGGACAGGGGGACCTCGAGCAGTACTTC	CASSPGQGDLEQYF
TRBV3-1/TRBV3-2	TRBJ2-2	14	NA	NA	TGTGCCAGCAGCCAAGGGACGAACACCGGGGAGCTGTTTTTT	CASSQGTNTGELFF
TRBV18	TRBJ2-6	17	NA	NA	TGTGCCAGCTCACAAAGCACGTCAGGATCTGGGGCCAACGTCCTGACTTTC	CASSQSTSGSGANVLTF
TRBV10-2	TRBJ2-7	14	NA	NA	TGCGCCAGCAGTGACGTGGGGGGCAGCTACGAGCAGTACTTC	CASSDVGGSYEQYF
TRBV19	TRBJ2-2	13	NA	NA	TGTGCCAGTAGTTTCACGTGGGCCGGGGAGCTGTTTTTT	CASSFTWAGELFF
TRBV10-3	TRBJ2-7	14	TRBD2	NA	TGTGCCATCAGGAGCGGGAGTACCGCTTACGAGCAGTACTTC	CAIRSGSTAYEQYF
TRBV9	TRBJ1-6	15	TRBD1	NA	TGTGCCTCGGCCACAAGACAGGGGGCAAATTCACCCCTCCACTTT	CASATRQGANSPLHF
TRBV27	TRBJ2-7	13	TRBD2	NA	TGTGCCACTGGACTAGCGCCTACCTACGAGCAGTACTTC	CATGLAPTYEQYF
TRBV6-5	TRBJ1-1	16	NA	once	TGTGCCAGCAGTTACTCCAGTCGGTACGTGAACACTGAAGCTTTCTTT	CASSYSSRYVNTEAFF
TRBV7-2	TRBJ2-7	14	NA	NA	TGTGCCAGCAGGCCCGCGGGGGCCACCTACGAGCAGTACTTC	CASRPAGATYEQYF
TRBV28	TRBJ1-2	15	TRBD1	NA	TGTGCCAGCAGTTTAGGTTCAGGGGGTAACTATGGCTACACCTTC	CASSLGSGGNYGYTF
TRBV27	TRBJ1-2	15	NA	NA	TGTGCCAGCAGGGAATCGGGAGTGCAAAACTATGGCTACACCTTC	CASRESGVQNYGYTF